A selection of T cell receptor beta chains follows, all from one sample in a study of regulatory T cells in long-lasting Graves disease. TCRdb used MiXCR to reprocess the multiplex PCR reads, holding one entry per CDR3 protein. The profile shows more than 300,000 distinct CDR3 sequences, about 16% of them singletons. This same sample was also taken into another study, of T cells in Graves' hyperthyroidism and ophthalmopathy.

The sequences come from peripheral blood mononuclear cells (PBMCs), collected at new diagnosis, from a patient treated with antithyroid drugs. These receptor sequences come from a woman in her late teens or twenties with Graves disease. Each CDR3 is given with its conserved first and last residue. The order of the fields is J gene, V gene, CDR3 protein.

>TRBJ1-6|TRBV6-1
CASSKGGQGRAPLHF
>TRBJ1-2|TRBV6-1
CASSPWEHGYTF
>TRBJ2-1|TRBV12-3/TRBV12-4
CASSGLAGGRNEQFF
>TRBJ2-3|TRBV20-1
CSADNTGTSTDTQYF
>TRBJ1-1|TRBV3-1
CASSPDYTGKTEAFF
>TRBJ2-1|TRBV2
CASSRRQSGSYNEQFF
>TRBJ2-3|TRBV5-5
CASSWRTDTQYF
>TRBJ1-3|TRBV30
CAWSLKGRELSGNTIYF
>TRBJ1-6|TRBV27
CASRADQGFVSPLHF
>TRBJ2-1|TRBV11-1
CASSLVALSSYNEQFF
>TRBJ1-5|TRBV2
CASNGQGRIGQPQHF
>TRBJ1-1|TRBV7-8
CASSSSTGYHSEAFF
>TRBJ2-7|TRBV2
CASSDASGRYEQYF
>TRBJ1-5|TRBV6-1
CASSKRTGVSQPQHF
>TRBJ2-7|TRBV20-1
CSARLSSYHEQYF
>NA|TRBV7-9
CASSLGGQGDRETQYF
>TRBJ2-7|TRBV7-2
CASNPVGGYEQYF
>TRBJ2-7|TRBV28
CASSLPRGWGSYEQYF
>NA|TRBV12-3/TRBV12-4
CASSFSAGGDGETQYF
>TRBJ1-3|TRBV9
CASSLHVGSGNTIYF
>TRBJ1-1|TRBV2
CASSEPQATGPQGTEAFF
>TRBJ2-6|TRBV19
CASTRTGTGANVLTF
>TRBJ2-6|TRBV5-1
CASSLGGYNVLTF
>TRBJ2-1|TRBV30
CAWDTPSGIMNEQFF
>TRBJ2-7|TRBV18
CASSPDRVSYEQYF
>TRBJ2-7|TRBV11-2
CASSLTSGGAFSYEQYF
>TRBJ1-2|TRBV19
CASSPPGAAYGYTF
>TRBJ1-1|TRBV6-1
CASRRAEQDEAFF
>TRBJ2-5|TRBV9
CASSVSVTNLETQYF
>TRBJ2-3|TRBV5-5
CASSETPDTQYF
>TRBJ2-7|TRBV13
CASSPSQESSYEQYF
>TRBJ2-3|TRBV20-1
CSAPGTGRWGSSTDTQYF
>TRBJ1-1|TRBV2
CASLVPGQMNTEAFF
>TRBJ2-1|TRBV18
CASSLLPSGRDNEQFF
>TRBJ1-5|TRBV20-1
CSAYGAGQPQHF
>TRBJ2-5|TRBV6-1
CASSESGTSGQETQYF
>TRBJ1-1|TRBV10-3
CAISERLGGAFF
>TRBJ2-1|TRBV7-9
CASNPDSSYNEQFF
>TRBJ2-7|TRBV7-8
CASSPPGTGFDEQYF
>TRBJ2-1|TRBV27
CASSSPRRGEYNEQFF
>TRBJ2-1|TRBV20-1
CSARGAYNEQFF